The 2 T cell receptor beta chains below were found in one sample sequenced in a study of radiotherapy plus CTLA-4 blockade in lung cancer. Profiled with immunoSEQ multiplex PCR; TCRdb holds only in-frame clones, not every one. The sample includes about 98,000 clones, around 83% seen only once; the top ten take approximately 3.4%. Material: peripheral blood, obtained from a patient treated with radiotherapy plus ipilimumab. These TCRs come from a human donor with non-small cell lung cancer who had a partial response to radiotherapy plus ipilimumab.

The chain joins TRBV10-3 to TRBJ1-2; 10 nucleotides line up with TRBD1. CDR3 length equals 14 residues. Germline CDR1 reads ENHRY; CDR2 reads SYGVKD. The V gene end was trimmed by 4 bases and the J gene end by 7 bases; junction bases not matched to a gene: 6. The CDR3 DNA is TGTGCCATCAGTGTGGGGACAGGGGATGCTGGCTACACCTTC. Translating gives CAISVGTGDAGYTF.

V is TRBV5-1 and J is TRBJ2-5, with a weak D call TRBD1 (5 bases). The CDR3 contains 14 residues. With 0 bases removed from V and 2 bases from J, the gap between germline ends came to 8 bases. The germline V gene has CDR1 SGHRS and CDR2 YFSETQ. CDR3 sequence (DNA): TGCGCCAGCAGCTTGGGACAGCTACAAGAGACCCAGTACTTC. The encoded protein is CASSLGQLQETQYF.